Below are 27 T cell receptor beta chains sequenced from a single sample in a study of T cells after yellow fever vaccination. TCRdb passed the 5' RACE reads through MiXCR, listing each CDR3 protein once. The data contain around 65,000 distinct CDR3 sequences, around 6.2% of them singletons. This specimen consisted of CD4+ T cells sorted from PBMCs, obtained roughly 15 days after the first yellow fever vaccination. The receptors stem from a man aged 18-30 years who received the YFV17D yellow fever vaccine.

This clonotype was observed many times. CDR3 sequence: CASTEAGWSGELFF. DNA of the CDR3: TGCGCCAGCACCGAGGCAGGGTGGTCCGGGGAGCTGTTTTTT. The V call is TRBV5-1, the J call TRBJ2-2; the D gene is possibly TRBD1 (5 bases). The CDR3 runs 14 residues. Germline CDR1 is SGHRS and CDR2 is YFSETQ. The ends were cut back, 6 bases at V and 6 bases at J, with 15 bases in the middle.

This clonotype was observed a handful of times. The chain combines TRBV30 with TRBJ1-5; D uncertain. The CDR3 contains 12 residues. Trimming removed 2 bases from V and 10 bases from J, with 12 bases in between. Per the germline V gene, CDR1 is GTSNPN and CDR2 is SVGIG (reference sequence). DNA of the CDR3: TGTGCCTGGAGTAGGGAGGCTGGACCCCAGCATTTT. It codes for CAWSREAGPQHF.

This clonotype turned up a few times. The chain carries TRBV19 and TRBJ2-6; possible D gene TRBD1, 5 bases. The CDR3 totals 16 residues. V dropped 6 bases and J dropped 4 bases, with 16 bases sitting between them. Germline CDR1 is LNHDA and CDR2 is SQIVND (reference sequence). Here the CDR3 DNA reads TGTGCCAGTAGCGCACAGGTTCTGGGAGGGGCCAACGTCCTGACTTTC. It encodes CASSAQVLGGANVLTF.

This clonotype was detected ten times or more. This CDR3 reads CASSSRSAGELFF. The CDR3 nucleotides read TGTGCCAGCAGCTCCCGTTCCGCCGGGGAGCTGTTTTTT. V and J are TRBV7-3 and TRBJ2-2; D is undetermined. This CDR3 spans 13 amino acids. With 4 bases removed from V and 6 bases from J, the gap between germline ends came to 9 bases. Germline CDR1 SGHTA, CDR2 FQGTGA.

This clonotype was counted at least ten times. The chain carries TRBV4-2 and TRBJ2-1; maybe TRBD2 (6 bases). V was clipped by 1 base and J by 7 bases, with 14 bases between them. The length of the CDR3 is 15 residues. Germline lookup yields CDR1 LGHNA and CDR2 YNFKEQ. Here the CDR3 reads CASSQGGVRGNEQFF. The CDR3, as DNA: TGTGCCAGCAGCCAAGGGGGGGTTCGAGGAAATGAGCAGTTCTTC.

The sample holds many counts of this clonotype. The CDR3 is CASSADVNQPQHF. CDR3 nucleotide sequence: TGTGCCAGCAGCGCGGACGTAAATCAGCCCCAGCATTTT. This sequence joins TRBV7-9 and TRBJ1-5; D is undetermined. CDR1 and CDR2 from the germline V gene are SEHNR and FQNEAQ (reference sequence). V was pared by 5 bases and J by 4 bases, with 9 bases between. The CDR3 is made up of 13 amino acids.

At least ten counts were recorded for this clonotype. The chain links TRBV12-3 or TRBV12-4 to TRBJ2-2, with 7 positions matching TRBD2. There are 15 residues in the CDR3. Trimming took 5 bases from V and 7 from J; bases not matched to a gene: 10. For the CDR3, the DNA is TGTGCCAGCAGTCCCGGGGAGGGCGAAGACGGGGAGCTGTTTTTT. Translated, it gives CASSPGEGEDGELFF.

This clonotype appeared many times. V is TRBV7-2 and J is TRBJ2-5; D is uncertain. This CDR3 has 13 amino acids. Germline V gene lookup returns CDR1 SGHTA and CDR2 FQGNSA. Trimming removed 1 base from V and 5 bases from J, with 8 bases in between. The DNA of the CDR3 is TGTGCCAGCAGCTTAGGGTCCTGGGAGACCCAGTACTTC. It is translated as CASSLGSWETQYF.

This clonotype has a count of ten or more. V and J are TRBV7-2 and TRBJ2-1; D gene ambiguous. Looked up from germline, CDR1 is SGHTA and CDR2 is FQGNSA. Trimming stripped 3 bases from V and 5 bases from J, with 8 bases between. The CDR3 contains 13 residues. CDR3 residues: CASSFGRDNEQFF. The DNA of the CDR3 is TGTGCCAGCAGCTTCGGGCGAGACAATGAGCAGTTCTTC.

This clonotype was found many times. The DNA of the CDR3 is TGTGCCAGCACCTACGGGACTACCTCAGAGACCCAGTACTTC. Its protein is CASTYGTTSETQYF. The chain uses TRBV6-2 or TRBV6-3 and TRBJ2-5, with 7 bases matching TRBD2. Germline V gives CDR1 MNHEY, CDR2 SVGEGT. V shed 7 bases, J shed 4 bases, and the junction held 9 bases outside the gene matches. CDR3 size: 14 residues.

This clonotype was counted many times. The chain couples TRBV2 to TRBJ2-3, with D hard to call. The V gene's germline CDR1 is SNHLY and CDR2 FYNNEI. Trimming shortened V by 7 bases and J by 5 bases, and 13 bases separated the two germline ends. There are 13 residues in the CDR3. The CDR3 region has the DNA TGTGCCAGCACAATTCTCCTTAGAGATACGCAGTATTTT. Its translation is CASTILLRDTQYF.

This clonotype was recorded at least ten times. This rearrangement joins TRBV7-9 to TRBJ1-5; TRBD1 is a possible D gene (5 bases). V lost 0 bases to trimming and J lost 8 bases, with 14 bases between them. The CDR3 is 15 amino acids. Germline lookup yields CDR1 SEHNR and CDR2 FQNEAQ (reference sequence). The CDR3 DNA is TGTGCCAGCAGCTTAGCGGGGACGGCGAACGAGCCCCAGCATTTT. The encoded protein is CASSLAGTANEPQHF.

This clonotype appeared many times. The chain joins TRBV12-3 or TRBV12-4 to TRBJ2-1, with TRBD2 matching 8 bases. CDR3 length equals 14 residues. J gave up 5 bases and V 6 bases, and 6 bases lay outside the gene matches. CDR3 DNA sequence: TGTGCCAGCAGGCGGACGGGAGGGCACAATGAGCAGTTCTTC. It codes for CASRRTGGHNEQFF.

This clonotype was counted many times. The chain carries TRBV6-2 or TRBV6-3 and TRBJ2-3; a weak D match, TRBD1 (5 bases). The V gene's germline CDR1 is MNHEY and CDR2 SVGEGT. V dropped 2 bases and J dropped 8 bases, with 8 bases sitting between them. This CDR3 is built from 12 residues. CDR3 nucleotide sequence: TGTGCCAGCAGTTACCTACAGGCTACGCAGTATTTT. It encodes CASSYLQATQYF.

This rearrangement joins TRBV11-3 to TRBJ2-1; 9 bases align to TRBD2. This CDR3 has 16 residues. CDR1 is SGHNT and CDR2 is YENEEA in the germline V gene. V lost 1 base, J lost 6 bases, and 7 bases stayed unmatched. CDR3 amino acids: CASSLVGGGAGNEQFF. In DNA form, the CDR3 reads TGTGCCAGCAGCTTAGTCGGCGGGGGGGCCGGCAATGAGCAGTTCTTC.

This clonotype was observed at least ten times. The rearrangement links TRBV20-1 to TRBJ1-2; D remains ambiguous. The germline gives CDR1 DFQATT, CDR2 SNEGSKA (reference sequence). The CDR3 runs 13 residues. Trimming took 6 bases from V and 2 from J, leaving 13 bases between them. CDR3 in amino acids: CSAMGGGNYGYTF. CDR3 nucleotide sequence: TGCAGTGCCATGGGAGGTGGGAACTATGGCTACACCTTC.

This clonotype was counted ten times or more. This chain links TRBV15 with TRBJ2-3; 8 nucleotides align to TRBD2. Germline CDR1 LNHNV, CDR2 YYDKDF (reference sequence). CDR3 length: 16 amino acids. V gave up 0 bases and J gave up 3 bases; unmatched junction bases: 5. CDR3 sequence: CATSRDLTSGTDTQYF. The CDR3 DNA is TGTGCCACCAGCAGAGATTTAACTAGCGGTACAGATACGCAGTATTTT.

This clonotype was detected many times. The chain links TRBV18 to TRBJ2-7; D uncertain. The CDR3 contains 16 residues. V shed 3 bases and J shed 5 bases, with 20 bases lying between them. Germline lookup yields CDR1 KGHSH and CDR2 LQKENI. CDR3 region: CASSPGPTDAVDEQYF. The CDR3 DNA reads as TGTGCCAGCTCACCCGGGCCCACCGACGCTGTCGACGAGCAGTACTTC.

This clonotype was recorded many times. The chain couples TRBV20-1 to TRBJ2-4; D perhaps matches TRBD1 (6 bases). The CDR3 spans 14 residues. Germline V gene data show CDR1 as DFQATT and CDR2 as SNEGSKA (reference sequence). Trimming took off 3 bases at V and 2 bases at J, with 11 bases between the two ends. CDR3 bases: TGCAGTGCTAGTATGGGGGCCTCCAAAAACATTCAGTACTTC. Translation gives CSASMGASKNIQYF.

In this sample, this clonotype turned up many times. V usage is TRBV7-8 and J usage is TRBJ2-1; D is undetermined. V gave up 3 bases and J gave up 0 bases, with 12 bases separating them. Germline assignment: CDR1 SGHVS and CDR2 FQNEAQ. The CDR3 has 16 residues. CDR3 in DNA: TGTGCCAGCAGCTTCTATCCGGCCGGCTCCTACAATGAGCAGTTCTTC. Translating gives CASSFYPAGSYNEQFF. The complete variable domain, with remaining parts taken from reference TRBV7-8 and TRBJ2-1, reads GAGVSQSPRYKVAKRGQDVALRCDPISGHVSLFWYQQALGQGPEFLTYFQNEAQLDKSGLPSDRFFAERPEGSVSTLKIQRTQQEDSAVYLCASSFYPAGSYNEQFFGPGTRLTVL.

The table lists this clonotype with many counts. The rearrangement uses TRBV12-3 or TRBV12-4 and TRBJ1-2; D is unresolved. V lost 5 bases, J lost 3 bases, and 10 bases lay in between. CDR3 length: 13 residues. In DNA, the CDR3 is TGTGCCAGCAGTCTCAGACTGGACTATGGCTACACCTTC. Its protein is CASSLRLDYGYTF.

This clonotype was observed many times. The chain is built from TRBV20-1 and TRBJ2-1, with 12 bases fitting TRBD2. The CDR3 length is 15 residues. Germline CDR1 DFQATT, CDR2 SNEGSKA (reference sequence). V dropped 5 bases and J dropped 2; count of bases not matched to a gene: 4. The CDR3: CSAPRTSGAYNEQFF. DNA of the CDR3: TGCAGTGCTCCCCGGACTAGCGGGGCCTACAATGAGCAGTTCTTC.

In this sample, this clonotype turned up many times. V is TRBV30 and J is TRBJ1-1; D possibly corresponds to TRBD1 (5 bases). V was pared by 2 bases and J by 3 bases, with 16 bases between. There are 15 residues in the CDR3. Germline CDR1 reads GTSNPN; CDR2 reads SVGIG (reference sequence). The CDR3 loop reads CAWSPAGGRDTEAFF. DNA for the CDR3: TGTGCCTGGAGTCCGGCGGGGGGGAGGGACACTGAAGCTTTCTTT.

This clonotype was counted a few times. The chain recombines TRBV12-3 or TRBV12-4 with TRBJ2-7; 12 nucleotides agree with TRBD2. The CDR3 runs 19 residues. J gave up 0 bases and V 2 bases, and 11 bases lay outside the gene matches. CDR3 protein: CASSLRLRGLAGSSYEQYF. CDR3 DNA: TGTGCCAGCAGTTTAAGGCTCCGAGGACTAGCGGGGAGCTCCTACGAGCAGTACTTC.

Worth noting for this clonotype: Being one base from a much bigger clone, this may be a read error. This chain joins TRBV20-1 and TRBJ2-7; tentative D call: TRBD2 (5 bases). The germline CDR1 and CDR2 sequences are DFQATT and SNEGSKA (reference sequence). The CDR3 is made up of 12 amino acids. Trimming removed 1 base at V and 5 bases at J, with 9 bases between. The CDR3 loop reads CSARVGVDEQYF. The DNA of the CDR3 is TGCAGTGCTAGAGTCGGGGTGGACGAGCAGTACTTC.

This clonotype was observed at least ten times. The chain employs TRBV6-5 and TRBJ2-5; a weak D match, TRBD1 (5 bases). CDR3 size: 13 residues. V was cut by 0 bases and J by 5 bases, with 7 bases left in between. The germline V gene has CDR1 MNHEY and CDR2 SVGAGI. CDR3 DNA sequence: TGTGCCAGCAGTTACTCAGGGGTCGAGACCCAGTACTTC. Protein product: CASSYSGVETQYF.

The chain carries TRBV14 and TRBJ2-5; D is unclear. Germline CDR1 is SGHDN and CDR2 is FVKESK. The length of the CDR3 is 13 residues. V dropped 2 bases and J dropped 0 bases, with 4 bases sitting between them. The chain's CDR3 is CASSQSHQETQYF. The DNA for the CDR3 is TGTGCCAGCAGCCAATCCCACCAAGAGACCCAGTACTTC. Complete variable domain (other parts from reference TRBV14 and TRBJ2-5): EAGVTQFPSHSVIEKGQTVTLRCDPISGHDNLYWYRRVMGKEIKFLLHFVKESKQDESGMPNNRFLAERTGGTYSTLKVQPAELEDSGVYFCASSQSHQETQYFGPGTRLLVL.